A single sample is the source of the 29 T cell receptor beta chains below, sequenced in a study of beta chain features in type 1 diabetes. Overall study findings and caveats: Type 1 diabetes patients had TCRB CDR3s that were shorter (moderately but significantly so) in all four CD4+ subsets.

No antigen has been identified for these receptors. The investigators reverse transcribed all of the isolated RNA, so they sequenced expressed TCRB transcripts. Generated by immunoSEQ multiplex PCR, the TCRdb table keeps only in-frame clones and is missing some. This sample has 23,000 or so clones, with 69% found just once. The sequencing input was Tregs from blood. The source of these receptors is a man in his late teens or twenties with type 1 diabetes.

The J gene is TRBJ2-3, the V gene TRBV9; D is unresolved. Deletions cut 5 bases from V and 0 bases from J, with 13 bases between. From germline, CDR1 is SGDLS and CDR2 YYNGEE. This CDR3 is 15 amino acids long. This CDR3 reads CASSPRTPSTDTQYF. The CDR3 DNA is TGTGCCAGCAGTCCTCGTACACCTAGCACAGATACGCAGTATTTT.

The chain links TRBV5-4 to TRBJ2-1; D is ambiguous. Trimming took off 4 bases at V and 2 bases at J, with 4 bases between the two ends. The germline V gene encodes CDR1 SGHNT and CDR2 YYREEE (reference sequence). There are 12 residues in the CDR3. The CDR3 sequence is CASSLPYNEQFF. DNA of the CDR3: TGTGCCAGCAGCCTACCCTACAATGAGCAGTTCTTC.

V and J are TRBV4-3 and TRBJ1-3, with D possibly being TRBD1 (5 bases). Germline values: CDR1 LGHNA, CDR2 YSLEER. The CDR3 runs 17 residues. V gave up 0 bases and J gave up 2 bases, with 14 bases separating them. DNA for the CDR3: TGCGCCAGCAGCCAAGATGGCCCCAGGGCTCCTGGAAACACCATATATTTT. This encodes CASSQDGPRAPGNTIYF.

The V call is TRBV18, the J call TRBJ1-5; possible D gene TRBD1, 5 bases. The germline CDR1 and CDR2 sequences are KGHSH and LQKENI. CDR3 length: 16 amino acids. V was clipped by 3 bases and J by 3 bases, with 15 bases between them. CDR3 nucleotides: TGTGCCAGCTCACCCTCATCGCCGGGACTCAATCAGCCCCAGCATTTT. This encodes CASSPSSPGLNQPQHF.

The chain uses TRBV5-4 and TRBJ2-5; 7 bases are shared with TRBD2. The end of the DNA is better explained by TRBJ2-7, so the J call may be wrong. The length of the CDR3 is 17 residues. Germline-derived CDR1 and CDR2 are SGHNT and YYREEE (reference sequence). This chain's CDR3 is CASSTRVRAGPLYEQYF. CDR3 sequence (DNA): TGTGCCAGCAGCACACGAGTCCGAGCGGGGCCCCTCTACGAGCAGTACTTC.

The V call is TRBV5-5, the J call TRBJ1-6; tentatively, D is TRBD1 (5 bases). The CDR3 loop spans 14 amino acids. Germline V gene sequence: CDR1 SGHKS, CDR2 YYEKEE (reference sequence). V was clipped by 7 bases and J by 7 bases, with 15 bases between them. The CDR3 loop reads CASDPGLTNSPLHF. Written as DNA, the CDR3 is TGTGCCAGCGACCCGGGACTGACGAATTCACCCCTCCACTTT.

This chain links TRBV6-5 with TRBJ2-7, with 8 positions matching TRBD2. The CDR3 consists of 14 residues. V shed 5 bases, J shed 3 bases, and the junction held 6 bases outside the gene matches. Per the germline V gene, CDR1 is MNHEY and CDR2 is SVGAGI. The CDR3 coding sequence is TGTGCCAGCAGTCCCGTCGGGGGGGACTACGAGCAGTACTTC. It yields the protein CASSPVGGDYEQYF.

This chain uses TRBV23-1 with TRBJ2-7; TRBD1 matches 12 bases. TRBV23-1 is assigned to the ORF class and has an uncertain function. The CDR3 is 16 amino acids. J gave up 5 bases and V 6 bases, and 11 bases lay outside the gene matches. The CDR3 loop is CASSTGIRDRGHEQYF. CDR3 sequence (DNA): TGCGCCAGCAGCACGGGGATACGGGACAGGGGGCACGAGCAGTACTTC.

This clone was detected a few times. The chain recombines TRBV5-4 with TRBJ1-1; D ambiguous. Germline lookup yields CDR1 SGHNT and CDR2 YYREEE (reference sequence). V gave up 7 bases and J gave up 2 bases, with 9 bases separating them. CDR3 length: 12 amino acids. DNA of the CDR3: TGTGCCAGCGGCCCAGTAAACACTGAAGCTTTCTTT. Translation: CASGPVNTEAFF.

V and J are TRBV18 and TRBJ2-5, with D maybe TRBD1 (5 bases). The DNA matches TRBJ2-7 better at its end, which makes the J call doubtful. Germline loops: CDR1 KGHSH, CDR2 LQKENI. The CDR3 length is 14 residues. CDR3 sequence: CASSLRGVAYEQYF. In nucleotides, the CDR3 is TGTGCCAGCTCGCTAAGGGGCGTAGCCTACGAGCAGTACTTC.

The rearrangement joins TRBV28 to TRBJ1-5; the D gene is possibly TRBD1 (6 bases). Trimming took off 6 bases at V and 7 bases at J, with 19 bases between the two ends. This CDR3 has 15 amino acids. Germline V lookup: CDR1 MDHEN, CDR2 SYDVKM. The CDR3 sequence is CASRQPPGHPQPQHF. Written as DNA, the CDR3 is TGTGCCAGCAGGCAACCTCCGGGACACCCACAGCCCCAGCATTTT.

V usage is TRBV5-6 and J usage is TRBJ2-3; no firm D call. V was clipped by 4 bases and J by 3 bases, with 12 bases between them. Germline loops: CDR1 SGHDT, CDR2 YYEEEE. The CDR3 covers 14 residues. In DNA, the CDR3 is TGTGCCAGCAGCCGTAGTAGGCGGACAGATACGCAGTATTTT. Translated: CASSRSRRTDTQYF.

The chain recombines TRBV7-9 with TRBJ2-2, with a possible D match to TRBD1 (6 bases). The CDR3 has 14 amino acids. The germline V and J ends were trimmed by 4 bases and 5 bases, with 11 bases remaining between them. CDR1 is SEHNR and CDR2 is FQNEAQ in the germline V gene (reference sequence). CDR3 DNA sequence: TGTGCCAGCAGCTACGAGGGGGAAACCGGGGAGCTGTTTTTT. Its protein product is CASSYEGETGELFF.

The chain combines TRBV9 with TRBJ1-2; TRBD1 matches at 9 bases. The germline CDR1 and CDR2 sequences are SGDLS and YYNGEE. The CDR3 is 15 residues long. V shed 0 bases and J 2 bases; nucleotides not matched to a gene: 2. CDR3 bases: TGTGCCAGCAGCGTAGACAGGGGGCTGAACTATGGCTACACCTTC. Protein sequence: CASSVDRGLNYGYTF.

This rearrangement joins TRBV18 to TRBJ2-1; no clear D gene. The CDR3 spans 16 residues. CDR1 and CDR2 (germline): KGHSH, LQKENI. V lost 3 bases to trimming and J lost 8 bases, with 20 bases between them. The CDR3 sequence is CASSPYRSEEGYEQFF. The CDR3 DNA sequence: TGTGCCAGCTCACCCTACCGCTCCGAGGAAGGCTATGAGCAGTTCTTC.

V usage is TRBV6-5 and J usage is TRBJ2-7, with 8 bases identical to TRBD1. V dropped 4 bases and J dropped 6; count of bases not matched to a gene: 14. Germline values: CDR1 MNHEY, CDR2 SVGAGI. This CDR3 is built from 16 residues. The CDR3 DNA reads TGTGCCAGCAGTTCCCCTAGGACAGGGTACGAAGTCGAGCAGTACTTC. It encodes CASSSPRTGYEVEQYF.

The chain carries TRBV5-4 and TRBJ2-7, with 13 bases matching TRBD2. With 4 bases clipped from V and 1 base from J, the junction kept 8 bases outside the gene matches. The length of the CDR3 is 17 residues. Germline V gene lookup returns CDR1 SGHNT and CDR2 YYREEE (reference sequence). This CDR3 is CASSRSGLAGESYEQYF. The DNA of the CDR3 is TGTGCCAGCAGCAGGAGCGGACTAGCGGGGGAGTCCTACGAGCAGTACTTC.

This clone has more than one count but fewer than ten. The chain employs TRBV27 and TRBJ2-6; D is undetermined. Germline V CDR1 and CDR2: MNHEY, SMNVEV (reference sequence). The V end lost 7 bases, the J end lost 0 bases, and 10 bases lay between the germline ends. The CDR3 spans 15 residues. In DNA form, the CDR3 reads TGTGCCAGCACCCCGCGTGGCTCTGGGGCCAACGTCCTGACTTTC. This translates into CASTPRGSGANVLTF. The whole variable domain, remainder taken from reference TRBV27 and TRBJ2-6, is EAQVTQNPRYLITVTGKKLTVTCSQNMNHEYMSWYRQDPGLGLRQIYYSMNVEVTDKGDVPEGYKVSRKEKRNFPLILESPSPNQTSLYFCASTPRGSGANVLTFGAGSRLTVL.

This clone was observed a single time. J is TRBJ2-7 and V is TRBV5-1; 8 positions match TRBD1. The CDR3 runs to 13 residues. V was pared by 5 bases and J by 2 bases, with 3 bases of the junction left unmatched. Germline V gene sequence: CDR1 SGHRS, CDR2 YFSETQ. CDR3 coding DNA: TGCGCCAGCAGACAGGGGGACCCCTACGAGCAGTACTTC. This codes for CASRQGDPYEQYF.

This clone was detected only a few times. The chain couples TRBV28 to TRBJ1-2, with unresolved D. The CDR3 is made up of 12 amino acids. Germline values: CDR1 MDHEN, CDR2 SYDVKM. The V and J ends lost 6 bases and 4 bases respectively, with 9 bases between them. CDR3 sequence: CASSLTGYGYTF. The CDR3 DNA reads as TGTGCCAGCAGCTTGACTGGCTATGGCTACACCTTC.

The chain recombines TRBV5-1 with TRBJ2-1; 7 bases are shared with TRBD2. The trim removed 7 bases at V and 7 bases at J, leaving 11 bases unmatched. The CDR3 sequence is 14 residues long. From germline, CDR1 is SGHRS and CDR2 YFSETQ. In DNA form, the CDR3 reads TGCGCCAGCGCTAGCGGCCTACTTGGGAATGAGCAGTTCTTC. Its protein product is CASASGLLGNEQFF.

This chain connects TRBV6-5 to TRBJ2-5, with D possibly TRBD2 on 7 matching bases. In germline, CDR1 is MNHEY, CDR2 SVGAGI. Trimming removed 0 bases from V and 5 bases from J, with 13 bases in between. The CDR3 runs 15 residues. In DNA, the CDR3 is TGTGCCAGCAGTTACTCGGGGGGGCTAGGCGAGACCCAGTACTTC. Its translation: CASSYSGGLGETQYF.

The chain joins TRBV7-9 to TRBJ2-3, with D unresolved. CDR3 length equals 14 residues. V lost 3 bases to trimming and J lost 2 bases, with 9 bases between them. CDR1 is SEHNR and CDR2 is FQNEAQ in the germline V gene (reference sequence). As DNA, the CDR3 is TGTGCCAGCAGCTTGAGTGGTACCACAGATACGCAGTATTTT. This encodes CASSLSGTTDTQYF.

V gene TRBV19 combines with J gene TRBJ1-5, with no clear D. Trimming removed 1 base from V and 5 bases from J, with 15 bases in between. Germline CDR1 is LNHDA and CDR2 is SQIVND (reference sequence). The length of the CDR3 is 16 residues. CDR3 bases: TGTGCCAGTAGTATAGTAGGCCGAGGGAATCATCAGCCCCAGCATTTT. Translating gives CASSIVGRGNHQPQHF.

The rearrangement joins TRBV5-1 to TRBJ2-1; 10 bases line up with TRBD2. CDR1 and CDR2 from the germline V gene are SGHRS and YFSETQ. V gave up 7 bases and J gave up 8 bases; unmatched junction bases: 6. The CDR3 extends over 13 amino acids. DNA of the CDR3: TGCGCCAGCGCCCTAGCGGGAGCTTATGAGCAGTTCTTC. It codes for CASALAGAYEQFF.

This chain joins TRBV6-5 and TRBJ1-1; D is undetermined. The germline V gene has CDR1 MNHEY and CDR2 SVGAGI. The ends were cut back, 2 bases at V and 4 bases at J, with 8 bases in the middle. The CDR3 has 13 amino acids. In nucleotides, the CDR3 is TGTGCCAGCAGTTACCAGGTGGGCACTGAAGCTTTCTTT. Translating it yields CASSYQVGTEAFF.

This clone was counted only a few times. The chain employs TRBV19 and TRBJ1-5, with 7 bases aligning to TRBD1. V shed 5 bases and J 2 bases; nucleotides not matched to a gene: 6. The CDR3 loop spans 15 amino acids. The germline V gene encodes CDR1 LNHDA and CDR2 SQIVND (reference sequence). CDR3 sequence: CASSLRQGGNQPQHF. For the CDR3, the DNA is TGTGCCAGTAGTCTCAGACAGGGAGGCAATCAGCCCCAGCATTTT.

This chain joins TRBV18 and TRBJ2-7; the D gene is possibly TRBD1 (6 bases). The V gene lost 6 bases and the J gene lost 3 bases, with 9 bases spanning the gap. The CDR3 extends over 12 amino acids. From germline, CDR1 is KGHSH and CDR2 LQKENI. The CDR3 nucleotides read TGTGCCAGCTCTACGACAGGCTACGAGCAGTACTTC. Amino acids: CASSTTGYEQYF. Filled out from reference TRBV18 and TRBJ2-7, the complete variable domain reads NAGVMQNPRHLVRRRGQEARLRCSPMKGHSHVYWYRQLPEEGLKFMVYLQKENIIDESGMPKERFSAEFPKEGPSILRIQQVVRGDSAAYFCASSTTGYEQYFGPGTRLTVT.

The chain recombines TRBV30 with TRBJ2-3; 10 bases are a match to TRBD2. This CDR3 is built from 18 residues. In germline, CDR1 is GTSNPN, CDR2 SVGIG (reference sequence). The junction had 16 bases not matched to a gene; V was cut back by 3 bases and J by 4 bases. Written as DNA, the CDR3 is TGTGCCTGGAGGCCCTGGGTTCGGGCTAGCGGGGGTGCAGATACGCAGTATTTT. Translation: CAWRPWVRASGGADTQYF.